The 13 T cell receptor beta chains below come from one sample, sequenced in a study of shared clonotypes between healthy human individuals. Libraries were prepared by immunoSEQ multiplex PCR; TCRdb keeps only in-frame clonotypes and omits some of them. Of about 2 million clones in the sample, 90% to 95% were seen once. The specimen sequenced was naive CD4+ T cells sorted from blood. Documented subset: CD45RA+ positively selected. The receptors originated from a man younger than 35 in good health.

Comments on this clone: The identical CDR3 is also encoded by other nucleotide sequences in the sample. The chain combines TRBV10-3 with TRBJ2-1; tentatively, D is TRBD1 or TRBD2 (6 bases each). This CDR3 comprises 16 residues. Germline V gives CDR1 ENHRY, CDR2 SYGVKD. V was cut by 0 bases and J by 4 bases, with 13 bases left in between. The CDR3 DNA is TGTGCCATCAGTGAGTCTGGAGGGGGGTCGTACAATGAGCAGTTCTTC. Amino acid sequence: CAISESGGGSYNEQFF.

The chain links TRBV5-6 to TRBJ2-7; 11 bases are shared with TRBD2. This CDR3 contains 14 residues. Germline V gene sequence: CDR1 SGHDT, CDR2 YYEEEE. J gave up 2 bases and V 4 bases, and 2 bases lay outside the gene matches. The CDR3 sequence is CASSGTSGTYEQYF. The DNA for the CDR3 is TGTGCCAGCAGCGGGACTAGCGGAACCTACGAGCAGTACTTC. The variable domain in full, with the rest retrieved from reference TRBV5-6 and TRBJ2-7, is DAGVTQSPTHLIKTRGQQVTLRCSPKSGHDTVSWYQQALGQGPQFIFQYYEEEERQRGNFPDRFSGHQFPNYSSELNVNALLLGDSALYLCASSGTSGTYEQYFGPGTRLTVT.

V and J are TRBV10-3 and TRBJ1-2; maybe TRBD1 (5 bases). The CDR3 extends over 12 amino acids. CDR1 and CDR2 (germline): ENHRY, SYGVKD. V was pared by 6 bases and J by 3 bases, with 8 bases between. The CDR3, as DNA: TGTGCCATCAGCCGGGGGGACTATGGCTACACCTTC. Translated: CAISRGDYGYTF.

The V gene is TRBV5-1, the J gene TRBJ2-7; D is perhaps TRBD1 or TRBD2 (5 bases each). The CDR3 consists of 15 residues. V lost 0 bases and J 6 bases, leaving 16 bases between the germline ends. Germline V gene lookup returns CDR1 SGHRS and CDR2 YFSETQ. The CDR3 region is CASSLAVTAGAEQYF. CDR3 DNA: TGCGCCAGCAGCTTGGCCGTAACCGCCGGGGCCGAGCAGTACTTC.

This CDR3 is CASSDRTGVGGIQYF. CDR3 bases: TGTGCCAGCAGTGATCGTACAGGGGTGGGCGGCATTCAGTACTTC. This chain joins TRBV6-1 and TRBJ2-4; TRBD1 aligns across 7 bases. Germline V gives CDR1 MNHNS, CDR2 SASEGT. The CDR3 runs 15 residues. V shed 3 bases and J 9 bases; nucleotides not matched to a gene: 11.

The genes are TRBV11-2 and TRBJ2-1; 11 bases are a match to TRBD2. With 2 bases clipped from V and 9 bases from J, the junction kept 12 bases outside the gene matches. Germline CDR1 reads SGHAT; CDR2 reads FQNNGV. This CDR3 has 17 amino acids. CDR3 protein: CASSLSLSGGAIGEQFF. CDR3 DNA sequence: TGTGCCAGCAGCTTAAGCCTTAGCGGGGGGGCCATTGGTGAGCAGTTCTTC. Full variable domain (rest looked up from reference TRBV11-2 and TRBJ2-1): EAGVAQSPRYKIIEKRQSVAFWCNPISGHATLYWYQQILGQGPKLLIQFQNNGVVDDSQLPKDRFSAERLKGVDSTLKIQPAKLEDSAVYLCASSLSLSGGAIGEQFFGPGTRLTVL.

This clone was seen only once. The CDR3 DNA reads as TGTGCCAGCAGCCCCAGGGGGTTAAGCAATCAGCCCCAGCATTTT. Protein sequence: CASSPRGLSNQPQHF. This chain links TRBV6-5 with TRBJ1-5; 7 bases map to TRBD1. Losses at the gene ends were 6 bases for V and 1 base for J; bases not matched to a gene: 6. Germline CDR1 is MNHEY and CDR2 is SVGAGI. CDR3 length equals 15 residues.

V gene TRBV6-1 combines with J gene TRBJ1-1; no reliable D call. V shed 2 bases and J shed 1 base, with 8 bases lying between them. The CDR3 runs 14 residues. Germline V gene data show CDR1 as MNHNS and CDR2 as SASEGT. In DNA, the CDR3 is TGTGCCAGCAGTGAACGCCCAGGGAACACTGAAGCTTTCTTT. Translation gives CASSERPGNTEAFF.

This chain connects TRBV7-8 to TRBJ2-5, with 8 positions matching TRBD1. V dropped 9 bases and J dropped 4; count of bases not matched to a gene: 13. Germline CDR1 reads SGHVS; CDR2 reads FQNEAQ. The CDR3 totals 15 residues. CDR3 protein: CASRKPRDRLETQYF. CDR3 nucleotides: TGTGCCAGTCGAAAGCCCCGGGACAGGCTAGAGACCCAGTACTTC. The full variable domain, rest sourced from reference TRBV7-8 and TRBJ2-5, is GAGVSQSPRYKVAKRGQDVALRCDPISGHVSLFWYQQALGQGPEFLTYFQNEAQLDKSGLPSDRFFAERPEGSVSTLKIQRTQQEDSAVYLCASRKPRDRLETQYFGPGTRLLVL.

This clone was recorded only once. V gene TRBV5-1 combines with J gene TRBJ2-7; TRBD1 or TRBD2 may be the D gene (5 bases each). CDR1 is SGHRS, CDR2 YFSETQ, per germline. This CDR3 is 14 amino acids long. Deletions cut 2 bases from V and 7 bases from J, with 16 bases between. CDR3 nucleotides: TGCGCCAGCAGCTTTTTATCGGGGCGAATGGAGCAGTACTTC. Amino acids: CASSFLSGRMEQYF.

For the CDR3, the DNA is TGTGCGAGCGGGCTAGCGGTTTACAATGAGCAGTTCTTC. It translates to CASGLAVYNEQFF. The chain recombines TRBV7-9 with TRBJ2-1; 7 nucleotides match TRBD2. Germline V gene data show CDR1 as SEHNR and CDR2 as FQNEAQ (reference sequence). This CDR3 spans 13 amino acids.

J is TRBJ1-6 and V is TRBV10-3; tentative D call: TRBD1 (6 bases). V was shortened by 3 bases and J by 10 bases, with 13 bases between the two germline ends. Germline-derived CDR1 and CDR2 are ENHRY and SYGVKD. The CDR3 loop spans 14 amino acids. DNA for the CDR3: TGTGCCATCAGTGAAAGGGACACAAAATCACCCCTCCACTTT. It is translated as CAISERDTKSPLHF.

The chain recombines TRBV11-2 with TRBJ2-7; 10 nucleotides align to TRBD1. The CDR3 extends over 17 amino acids. From germline, CDR1 is SGHAT and CDR2 FQNNGV. J lost 3 bases, V lost 2 bases, and 10 bases had no gene match. The CDR3 DNA follows: TGTGCCAGCAGCTTATGGGCGTCCGGGACAGGGGACTACGAGCAGTACTTC. Protein product: CASSLWASGTGDYEQYF.